The T cell receptor beta chain under discussion was sequenced for a study of CXCR3-negative and CXCR3-positive naive CD8 T cells. General study results and limits: Unlike memory cells, which differed, naive CXCR3-negative and CXCR3-positive cells had similar TRBV-TRBJ usage. Naive cells with CXCR3 showed TRB CDR3s that were more hydrophobic than those in CXCR3-negative naive cells.

A note on this clonotype: Antigen unknown.

Germline V CDR1 and CDR2: SEHNR, FQNEAQ (reference sequence). The CDR3 length is 14 residues. The study made its TRB cDNA libraries by 5' RACE, adding UMI labels. Following a re-call of the 5' RACE reads, TCRdb has one entry per CDR3 protein and lacks DNA. The specimen's table records roughly 80,000 distinct CDR3 sequences. Naive CD8+ T cells showed a CD45RO-CCR7+CD27+CD95- phenotype. The sequenced material came from naive CXCR3+ CD8+ T cells from blood. Subset of the sample: CD45RO-CCR7+CD27+CD95- naive CD8+ T cells expressing CXCR3 (TNR3+). The receptor was isolated from a human donor in good health. Some clones in this sample may be carry-over from other donors' samples. This chain joins TRBV7-9 and TRBJ1-3; without DNA, the TCRdb call of TRBD1 cannot be checked. This CDR3 reads CASSLAPQGNTIYF.